This passage covers 10 T cell receptor beta chains from one sample sequenced in a study of T cells in Graves' hyperthyroidism and ophthalmopathy. Amplification targeted TCR beta CDR3 regions from RNA transcripts. TCR CDR3 underwent first-round RT-PCR with the HTBI primer set. Via MiXCR, TCRdb re-called the multiplex PCR reads, giving one row per CDR3 protein. The sample lists a few hundred thousand distinct CDR3 sequences, around 13% occurring once. The sequenced material came from blood. The receptors were gathered from a woman aged 25 to 45 with Graves' hyperthyroidism that later progressed to Graves' ophthalmopathy.

Remarks on this clonotype: This may be a read error, as it is one base from a much larger clone. The chain joins TRBV2 to TRBJ2-7, with D unclear. Germline V gene lookup returns CDR1 SNHLY and CDR2 FYNNEI. The V end lost 4 bases, the J end lost 6 bases, and 4 bases lay between the germline ends. The CDR3 is 10 amino acids. In DNA form, the CDR3 reads TGTGCCAGCAGTGTCAGCGAGCAGTACTTC. This gives the protein CASSVSEQYF.

In this sample, this clonotype turned up many times. The J gene is TRBJ2-7, the V gene TRBV7-9; a weak D match, TRBD1 (6 bases). This CDR3 contains 14 residues. V dropped 4 bases and J dropped 2 bases, with 12 bases sitting between them. Germline V gene data show CDR1 as SEHNR and CDR2 as FQNEAQ (reference sequence). The CDR3 here is CASSWAGDTYEQYF. The CDR3, as DNA: TGTGCCAGCAGCTGGGCAGGGGACACCTACGAGCAGTACTTC.

Many counts were recorded for this clonotype. The chain employs TRBV10-3 and TRBJ2-1; D gene ambiguous. Trimming left V 8 bases short and J 0 bases short, with 8 bases between. CDR3 length: 13 amino acids. CDR1 and CDR2 from the germline V gene are ENHRY and SYGVKD. The chain's CDR3 is CAIWSSSYNEQFF. CDR3 nucleotide sequence: TGTGCCATCTGGAGTAGCTCCTACAATGAGCAGTTCTTC.

V is TRBV11-3 and J is TRBJ2-1, with 11 bases that match TRBD2. The trim removed 1 base at V and 0 bases at J, leaving 20 bases unmatched. CDR3 length: 23 residues. CDR1 is SGHNT, CDR2 YENEEA, per germline. The CDR3 DNA follows: TGTGCCAGCAGCTTAGGACGGAGGCCGAGTTTGGATAGCGGGAGGGCCTCCTACAATGAGCAGTTCTTC. Its protein is CASSLGRRPSLDSGRASYNEQFF.

This clonotype was detected many times. The rearrangement uses TRBV7-9 and TRBJ1-1; TRBD1 is a possible D gene (5 bases). The germline gives CDR1 SEHNR, CDR2 FQNEAQ (reference sequence). With 2 bases removed from V and 3 bases from J, the gap between germline ends came to 10 bases. The CDR3 is 14 residues long. Written as DNA, the CDR3 is TGTGCCAGCAGCTTACAGGGATTAGACACTGAAGCTTTCTTT. Translated: CASSLQGLDTEAFF.

This clonotype was seen many times. The chain uses TRBV27 and TRBJ2-7, with D possibly being TRBD2 (6 bases). The CDR3 contains 14 residues. Germline V gene lookup returns CDR1 MNHEY and CDR2 SMNVEV (reference sequence). V lost 6 bases and J 2 bases, leaving 14 bases between the germline ends. For the CDR3, the DNA is TGTGCCAGCAGAACCGGGACTCGTGCCTACGAGCAGTACTTC. Protein: CASRTGTRAYEQYF.

The V call is TRBV27, the J call TRBJ2-1; D gene uncertain. The CDR3 has 12 residues. The V gene's germline CDR1 is MNHEY and CDR2 SMNVEV (reference sequence). The V end lost 6 bases, the J end lost 7 bases, and 10 bases lay between the germline ends. CDR3 nucleotides: TGTGCCAGCAGAAATTCTTGGAATGAGCAGTTCTTC. It is translated as CASRNSWNEQFF.

This clonotype has ten or more counts. This chain uses TRBV12-3 or TRBV12-4 with TRBJ1-5, with 9 bases aligning to TRBD1. There are 14 residues in the CDR3. V lost 0 bases and J lost 11; bases outside the gene matches: 5. CDR3 residues: CASSLALGDRAQHF. The CDR3 nucleotides are TGTGCCAGCAGTTTAGCGCTTGGGGACAGGGCCCAGCATTTT.

This clonotype has a count of ten or more. V gene TRBV28 combines with J gene TRBJ2-1; a weak D match, TRBD2 (6 bases). Germline V gene sequence: CDR1 MDHEN, CDR2 SYDVKM. V shed 2 bases and J shed 8 bases, with 16 bases lying between them. The CDR3 runs to 15 residues. The CDR3 is CASSLTVPGSHEQFF. The DNA for the CDR3 is TGTGCCAGCAGTTTAACGGTACCCGGGAGCCATGAGCAGTTCTTC.

This clonotype has ten or more counts. The chain has TRBV24-1 and TRBJ2-5, with D maybe TRBD2 (7 bases). V shed 7 bases and J shed 5 bases, with 19 bases lying between them. This CDR3 is built from 15 residues. Per the germline V gene, CDR1 is KGHDR and CDR2 is SFDVKD. CDR3 DNA: TGTGCCACCAGCCACGATGGGGGGCGGGGGGAGACCCAGTACTTC. This sequence encodes CATSHDGGRGETQYF.